The rows below give T cell receptor beta chains drawn from one sample of a study of CD8 T cells in Susac syndrome. TCRdb used MiXCR to reprocess the immunoSEQ multiplex PCR reads, holding one entry per CDR3 protein. Of about 71,000 distinct CDR3 sequences in the sample, approximately 96% were seen once. Sequenced sample: CD4+ T cells from PBMCs. All receptors come from a human donor with multiple sclerosis. Each CDR3 is given with its conserved first and last residue. The order of the fields is D gene, J gene, clone size, V gene, CDR3 length, CDR3 protein, CDR3 DNA. A D gene is named only where the DNA matches it firmly. Some rows mark clone size as missing; the rest say once, few, many or name a class of expanded clone.

>-|TRBJ2-7|-|TRBV20-1|12
CSATGEGVEQYF
TGCAGTGCTACAGGGGAGGGGGTCGAGCAGTACTTC
>-|TRBJ2-1|-|TRBV7-2|15
CASSPHGVAYNEQFF
TGTGCCAGCAGCCCCCATGGGGTAGCCTACAATGAGCAGTTCTTC
>TRBD1|TRBJ2-2|-|TRBV4-3|18
CASSQLRTGAGNTGELFF
TGCGCCAGCAGCCAACTTAGGACAGGGGCTGGGAACACCGGGGAGCTGTTTTTT
>-|TRBJ2-5|-|TRBV6-2/TRBV6-3|13
CASTRDGQETQYF
TGTGCCAGCACCCGGGACGGTCAAGAGACCCAGTACTTC
>TRBD2|TRBJ2-7|-|TRBV29-1|12
CSVVGLAREQYF
TGCAGCGTTGTGGGACTAGCGAGAGAGCAGTACTTC
>-|TRBJ2-5|once|TRBV3-1|15
CASTQQIRVGETQYF
TGTGCCAGCACCCAACAAATACGAGTGGGAGAGACCCAGTACTTC
>-|TRBJ2-7|-|TRBV18|16
CASSPRSPQVNDEQYF
TGTGCCAGCTCACCGCGTTCCCCGCAGGTAAATGACGAGCAGTACTTC
>TRBD1|TRBJ2-5|-|TRBV29-1|14
CSARQGIGQETQYF
TGCAGCGCCCGACAGGGAATTGGCCAAGAGACCCAGTACTTC
>-|TRBJ2-7|once|TRBV7-2|13
CASSLARAYEQYF
TGTGCCAGCAGCTTAGCCAGGGCCTACGAGCAGTACTTC
>-|TRBJ2-5|once|TRBV29-1|12
CSSWGGLETQYF
TGCAGCTCCTGGGGGGGCTTGGAGACCCAGTACTTC
>-|TRBJ1-1|few|TRBV2|12
CASRLENTEAFF
TGTGCCAGCAGGCTGGAGAACACTGAAGCTTTCTTT
>-|TRBJ2-7|-|TRBV7-2|15
CASSLLVGPAYEQYF
TGTGCCAGCAGCTTACTTGTAGGTCCCGCCTACGAGCAGTACTTC
>TRBD2|TRBJ2-2|-|TRBV5-1|16
CASSAEPGLGAGELFF
TGCGCCAGCAGCGCCGAACCGGGACTAGGGGCCGGGGAGCTGTTTTTT
>TRBD1|TRBJ2-7|-|TRBV7-8|16
CASSLVPTGAGHEQYF
TGTGCCAGCAGCTTAGTCCCGACAGGGGCAGGACACGAGCAGTACTTC
>TRBD1|TRBJ2-7|once|TRBV2|14
CASTGTEFFYEQYF
TGTGCCAGCACTGGGACAGAATTTTTCTACGAGCAGTACTTC
>-|TRBJ2-3|-|TRBV7-7|14
CASSLGTATDTQYF
TGTGCTAGCAGCTTAGGGACGGCCACAGATACGCAGTATTTT
>-|TRBJ2-1|once|TRBV6-1|14
CASSEARGAYEQFF
TGTGCCAGCAGTGAAGCCCGGGGCGCTTATGAGCAGTTCTTC
>TRBD2|TRBJ2-5|-|TRBV11-2|15
CASSPIGLAGPTQYF
TGTGCCAGCAGCCCTATAGGACTAGCGGGGCCGACCCAGTACTTC
>TRBD1|TRBJ2-6|-|TRBV4-1|18
CASSQPGQGLDGANVLTF
TGCGCCAGCAGCCAACCGGGACAGGGGCTTGATGGGGCCAACGTCCTGACTTTC
>-|TRBJ2-3|-|TRBV30|12
CAWRATSDTQYF
TGTGCCTGGAGGGCGACTTCAGATACGCAGTATTTT
>-|TRBJ1-1|-|TRBV5-4|13
CASSLDQRTEAFF
TGTGCCAGCAGCTTGGATCAGAGGACTGAAGCTTTCTTT
>TRBD1|TRBJ2-1|once|TRBV4-1|16
CASSSTGTGEGDEQFF
TGCGCCAGCAGCTCCACCGGGACAGGGGAGGGGGATGAGCAGTTCTTC
>TRBD1|TRBJ2-5|once|TRBV7-2|16
CASSLFGQGARETQYF
TGTGCCAGCAGCTTATTCGGACAGGGGGCGCGGGAGACCCAGTACTTC
>-|TRBJ2-1|-|TRBV29-1|14
CSVEVGDWANEQFF
TGCAGCGTTGAGGTTGGGGACTGGGCAAATGAGCAGTTCTTC
>TRBD2|TRBJ2-2|-|TRBV24-1|17
CAASTSGATENTGELFF
TGTGCCGCGTCGACTAGCGGGGCCACGGAGAACACCGGGGAGCTGTTTTTT
>TRBD2|TRBJ2-1|-|TRBV4-1|16
CASSQDAGLAPGEQFF
TGCGCCAGCAGCCAAGACGCGGGACTAGCCCCGGGGGAGCAGTTCTTC
>-|TRBJ1-5|-|TRBV5-1|15
CASSLEGYSNQPQHF
TGCGCCAGCAGCTTGGAAGGCTATAGCAATCAGCCCCAGCATTTT
>-|TRBJ2-3|-|TRBV12-3/TRBV12-4|14
CASSAQLTTDTQYF
TGTGCCAGCAGTGCCCAGCTAACCACAGATACGCAGTATTTT
>-|TRBJ1-4|-|TRBV7-8|15
CASSLRRVTDEKLFF
TGTGCCAGCAGCTTGAGACGGGTTACGGATGAAAAACTGTTTTTT
>-|TRBJ2-5|-|TRBV3-1|13
CASSQARVETQYF
TGTGCCAGCAGCCAGGCTAGGGTGGAGACCCAGTACTTC
>-|TRBJ2-7|-|TRBV28|13
CASSKRDAYEQYF
TGTGCCAGCAGTAAGAGGGACGCCTACGAGCAGTACTTC
>TRBD1|TRBJ1-2|-|TRBV28|14
CASSLGDRDNGYTF
TGTGCCAGCAGTTTAGGGGACAGGGACAATGGCTACACCTTC
>-|TRBJ2-2|-|TRBV24-1|16
CATSDHRGFNTGELFF
TGTGCCACCAGTGATCATAGGGGCTTTAACACCGGGGAGCTGTTTTTT
>-|TRBJ2-5|-|TRBV3-1|14
CASSPRGGVETQYF
TGTGCCAGCAGCCCCCGAGGTGGGGTGGAGACCCAGTACTTC
>-|TRBJ2-7|once|TRBV20-1|12
CSARDLVDEQYF
TGCAGTGCTAGAGACCTAGTGGACGAGCAGTACTTC
>TRBD1|TRBJ1-2|once|TRBV3-1|15
CASSQVGTANYGYTF
TGTGCCAGCAGCCAGGTTGGGACAGCTAACTATGGCTACACCTTC
>-|TRBJ2-7|-|TRBV5-4|13
CASSGMGSYEQYF
TGTGCCAGCAGCGGGATGGGGTCCTACGAGCAGTACTTC
>-|TRBJ2-2|-|TRBV5-1|15
CASSLGGAGTGELFF
TGCGCCAGCAGCTTGGGAGGGGCCGGCACCGGGGAGCTGTTTTTT
>TRBD1|TRBJ1-5|-|TRBV30|14
CAWSIDRDNQPQHF
TGTGCCTGGAGCATCGACAGGGATAATCAGCCCCAGCATTTT
>-|TRBJ2-5|-|TRBV7-8|16
CASSLVAGLPRETQYF
TGTGCCAGCAGCTTAGTGGCCGGGCTACCAAGGGAGACCCAGTACTTC
>-|TRBJ1-2|-|TRBV3-1|13
CASSFDSTNGYTF
TGTGCCAGCAGCTTCGACAGCACCAATGGCTACACCTTC
>-|TRBJ2-5|-|TRBV3-1|14
CASSQSGAGETQYF
TGTGCCAGCAGCCAATCGGGGGCCGGGGAGACCCAGTACTTC
>TRBD2|TRBJ2-3|-|TRBV3-1|16
CASSQGTSGIGDTQYF
TGTGCCAGCAGCCAAGGGACTAGCGGGATAGGAGATACGCAGTATTTT
>-|TRBJ2-1|-|TRBV2|13
CASSGLGYNEQFF
TGTGCCAGCTCAGGATTGGGATACAATGAGCAGTTCTTC
>-|TRBJ2-5|-|TRBV7-9|15
CASSDTGTAKQTQYF
TGTGCCAGCAGCGACACCGGGACTGCGAAACAGACCCAGTACTTC
>TRBD1|TRBJ2-3|-|TRBV10-2|15
CASSGRTGAYDTQYF
TGCGCCAGCAGTGGCCGGACAGGGGCTTACGATACGCAGTATTTT
>TRBD1|TRBJ2-7|-|TRBV5-6|15
CASSLGTGKYYEQYF
TGTGCCAGCAGCTTGGGGACAGGGAAGTATTACGAGCAGTACTTC
>-|TRBJ1-2|-|TRBV23-1|15
CASSQQGSPLYGYTF
TGCGCCAGCAGTCAACAGGGCTCCCCCCTTTATGGCTACACCTTC
>-|TRBJ1-4|-|TRBV30|14
CAWSVSGVDEKLFF
TGTGCCTGGAGTGTTTCAGGGGTTGACGAAAAACTGTTTTTT
>TRBD2|TRBJ2-7|-|TRBV2|15
CASIHPGTSETEQYF
TGTGCCAGCATCCACCCGGGGACTAGCGAGACAGAGCAGTACTTC
>-|TRBJ2-2|-|TRBV7-2|13
CASSTRQTGELFF
TGTGCCAGCAGCACCAGACAGACCGGGGAGCTGTTTTTT
>TRBD1|TRBJ2-7|-|TRBV12-3/TRBV12-4|15
CASSLTGGATAVQYF
TGTGCCAGCAGTTTGACAGGGGGCGCAACGGCGGTCCAGTACTTC
>-|TRBJ1-1|-|TRBV29-1|10
CSVFRNGAFF
TGCAGCGTTTTCAGGAACGGAGCTTTCTTT
>TRBD1|TRBJ1-2|-|TRBV4-1|15
CASSQARGQDYGYTF
TGCGCCAGCAGCCAAGCCAGGGGGCAGGACTATGGCTACACCTTC
>-|TRBJ2-1|-|TRBV2|11
CASRNRDEQFF
TGTGCCAGCAGGAACAGGGATGAGCAGTTCTTC